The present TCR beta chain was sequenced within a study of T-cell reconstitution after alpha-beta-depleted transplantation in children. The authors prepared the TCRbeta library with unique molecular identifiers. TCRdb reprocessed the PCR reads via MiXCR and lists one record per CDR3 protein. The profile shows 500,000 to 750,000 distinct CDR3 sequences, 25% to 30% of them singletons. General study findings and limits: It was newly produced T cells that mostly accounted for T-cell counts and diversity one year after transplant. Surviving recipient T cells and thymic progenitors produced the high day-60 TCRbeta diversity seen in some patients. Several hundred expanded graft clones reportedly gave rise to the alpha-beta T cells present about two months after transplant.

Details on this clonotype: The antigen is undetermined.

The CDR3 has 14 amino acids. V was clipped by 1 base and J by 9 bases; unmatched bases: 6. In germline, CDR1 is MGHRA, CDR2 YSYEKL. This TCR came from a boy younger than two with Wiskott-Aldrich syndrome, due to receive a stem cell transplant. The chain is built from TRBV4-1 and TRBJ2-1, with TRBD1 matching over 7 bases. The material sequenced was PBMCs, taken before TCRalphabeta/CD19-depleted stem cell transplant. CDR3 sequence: CASSQVGGRGEQFF. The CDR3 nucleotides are TGCGCCAGCAGCCAAGTAGGGGGCCGGGGTGAGCAGTTCTTC.